A selection of T cell receptor beta chains follows, all from one sample in a study of T-cell memory formation after mild COVID-19. TCRdb independently ran MiXCR on the 5' RACE reads; one entry per CDR3 protein. This table has roughly 100,000 distinct CDR3 sequences, 9.5% to 15% appearing once. What was sequenced was PBMCs or a T cell subset sorted from them (not recorded which). These receptors came from an adult woman who had mild COVID-19 (a few samples of this study predate the infection). Cell type and time point are not known. CDR3s include the opening cysteine and the closing phenylalanine or tryptophan. The D gene is left open where the match is weak. Only some rows state a clone size, as once, few, many or a class for expanded clones.

TRBJ2-7 | . | TRBV4-3 | few | 16 | TGCGCCAGCAGCCAAGAAGCGTCGGCAAGTCTCTACGAGCAGTACTTC | CASSQEASASLYEQYF
TRBJ2-2 | TRBD1 | TRBV7-9 | few | 15 | TGTGCCAGCAGCAGTTCCCCGACAGGGTCCGGGGAGCTGTTTTTT | CASSSSPTGSGELFF
TRBJ2-3 | TRBD1 | TRBV5-1 | few | 14 | TGCGCCAGCACCGGGACAGAGGGCACAGATACGCAGTATTTT | CASTGTEGTDTQYF
TRBJ1-1 | TRBD1 | TRBV11-3 | few | 17 | TGTGCCAGCAGCCAAACTAGGATCGGGACAGGGCTCACTGAAGCTTTCTTT | CASSQTRIGTGLTEAFF
TRBJ1-1 | . | TRBV3-1 | . | 14 | TGTGCCAGCAGCGCCCGGACACGGGACACTGAAGCTTTCTTT | CASSARTRDTEAFF
TRBJ2-1 | . | TRBV20-1 | few | 18 | TGCAGTGCTAGAGTGGGGGTACGGTCCTATCTCTCCTACAATGAGCAGTTCTTC | CSARVGVRSYLSYNEQFF
TRBJ2-5 | TRBD1 | TRBV7-9 | . | 18 | TGTGCCAGCAGACCTGGGACAGGGGGGTTGTTCGGGCAAGAGACCCAGTACTTC | CASRPGTGGLFGQETQYF
TRBJ2-3 | . | TRBV7-9 | few | 15 | TGTGCCAGCAGCCACCGGGACCCAGTCGAGGATACGCAGTATTTT | CASSHRDPVEDTQYF
TRBJ2-1 | . | TRBV7-8 | few | 15 | TGTGCCAGCAGCCAAGGACAGACAGCCTACAATGAGCAGTTCTTC | CASSQGQTAYNEQFF
TRBJ2-7 | . | TRBV27 | . | 10 | TGTGCCAGCCAGAGGAGCGAGCAGTACTTC | CASQRSEQYF
TRBJ2-7 | TRBD1 | TRBV20-1 | few | 14 | TGCAGTGCTCATCCAGGGACAGCCTCCTACGAGCAGTACTTC | CSAHPGTASYEQYF